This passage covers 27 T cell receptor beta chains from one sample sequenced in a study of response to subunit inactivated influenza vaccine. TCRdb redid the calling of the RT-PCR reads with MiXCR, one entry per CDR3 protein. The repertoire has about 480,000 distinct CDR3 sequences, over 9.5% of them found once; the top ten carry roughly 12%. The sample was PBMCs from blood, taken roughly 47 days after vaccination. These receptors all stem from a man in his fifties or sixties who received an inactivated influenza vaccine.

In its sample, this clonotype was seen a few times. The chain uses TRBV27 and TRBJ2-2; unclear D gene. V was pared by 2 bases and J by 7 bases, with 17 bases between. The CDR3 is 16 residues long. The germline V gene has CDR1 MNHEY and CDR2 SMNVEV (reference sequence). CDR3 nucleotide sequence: TGTGCCAGCAGTTTAGGGGAAGGTTTAATGATCGGGGAGCTGTTTTTT. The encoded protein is CASSLGEGLMIGELFF.

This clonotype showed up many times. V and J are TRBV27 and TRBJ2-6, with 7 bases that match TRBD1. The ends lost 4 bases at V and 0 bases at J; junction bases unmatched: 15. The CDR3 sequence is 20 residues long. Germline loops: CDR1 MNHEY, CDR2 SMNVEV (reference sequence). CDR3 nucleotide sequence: TGTGCCAGCAGTTCCCTAGGGGGCCCGGGACAGAGCTCTGGGGCCAACGTCCTGACTTTC. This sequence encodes CASSSLGGPGQSSGANVLTF. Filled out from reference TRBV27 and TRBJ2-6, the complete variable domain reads EAQVTQNPRYLITVTGKKLTVTCSQNMNHEYMSWYRQDPGLGLRQIYYSMNVEVTDKGDVPEGYKVSRKEKRNFPLILESPSPNQTSLYFCASSSLGGPGQSSGANVLTFGAGSRLTVL.

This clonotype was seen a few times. The CDR3 coding sequence is TGTGCCACCAGCAGAGAACGTACAAGATCGGGGAACACTGAAGCTTTCTTT. Translation gives CATSRERTRSGNTEAFF. The V gene is TRBV15, the J gene TRBJ1-1; D ambiguous. Deletions cut 0 bases from V and 1 base from J, with 15 bases between. Germline V gene sequence: CDR1 LNHNV, CDR2 YYDKDF (reference sequence). The CDR3 has 17 amino acids. Complete variable domain (other parts from reference TRBV15 and TRBJ1-1): DAMVIQNPRYQVTQFGKPVTLSCSQTLNHNVMYWYQQKSSQAPKLLFHYYDKDFNNEADTPDNFQSRRPNTSFCFLDIRSPGLGDTAMYLCATSRERTRSGNTEAFFGQGTRLTVV.

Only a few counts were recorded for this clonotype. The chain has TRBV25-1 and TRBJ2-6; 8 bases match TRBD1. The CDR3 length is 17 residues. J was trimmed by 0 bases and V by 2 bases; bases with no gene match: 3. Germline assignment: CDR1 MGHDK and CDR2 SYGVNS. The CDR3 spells CASSEVTGASGANVLTF. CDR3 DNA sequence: TGTGCCAGCAGTGAAGTGACAGGGGCCTCTGGGGCCAACGTCCTGACTTTC.

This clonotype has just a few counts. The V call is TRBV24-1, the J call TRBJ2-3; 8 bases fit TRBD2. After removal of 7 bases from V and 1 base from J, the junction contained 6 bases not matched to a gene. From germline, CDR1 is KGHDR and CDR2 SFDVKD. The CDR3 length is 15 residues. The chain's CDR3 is CATSRSGSRTDTQYF. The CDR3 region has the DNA TGTGCCACCAGCCGAAGCGGGAGTCGCACAGATACGCAGTATTTT.

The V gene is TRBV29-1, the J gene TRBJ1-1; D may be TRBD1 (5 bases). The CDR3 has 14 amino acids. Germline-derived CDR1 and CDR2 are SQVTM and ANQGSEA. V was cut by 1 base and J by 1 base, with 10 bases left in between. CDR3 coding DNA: TGCAGCGTTGAAGTCCAGGGAGGGAACACTGAAGCTTTCTTT. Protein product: CSVEVQGGNTEAFF.

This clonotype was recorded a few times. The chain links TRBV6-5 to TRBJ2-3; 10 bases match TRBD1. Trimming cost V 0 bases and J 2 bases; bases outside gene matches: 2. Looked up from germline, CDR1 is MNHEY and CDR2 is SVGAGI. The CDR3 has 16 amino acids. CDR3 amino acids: CASSYSGTGDTDTQYF. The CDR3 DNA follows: TGTGCCAGCAGTTACTCTGGGACAGGGGACACAGATACGCAGTATTTT.

The CDR3 is CSADRGTDTQYF. The CDR3 DNA follows: TGCAGTGCGGACCGAGGGACGGATACGCAGTATTTT. This chain joins TRBV20-1 and TRBJ2-3; D is possibly TRBD1 or TRBD2 (5 bases each). CDR3 length: 12 amino acids. The V end lost 6 bases, the J end lost 6 bases, and 13 bases lay between the germline ends. Germline V CDR1 and CDR2: DFQATT, SNEGSKA (reference sequence).

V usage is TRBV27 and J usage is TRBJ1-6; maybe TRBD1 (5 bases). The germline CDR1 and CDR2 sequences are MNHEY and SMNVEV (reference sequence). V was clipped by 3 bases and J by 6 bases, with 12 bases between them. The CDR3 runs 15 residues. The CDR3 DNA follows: TGTGCCAGCAGTTTTAAGGAGGGGATTAATTCACCCCTCCACTTT. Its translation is CASSFKEGINSPLHF.

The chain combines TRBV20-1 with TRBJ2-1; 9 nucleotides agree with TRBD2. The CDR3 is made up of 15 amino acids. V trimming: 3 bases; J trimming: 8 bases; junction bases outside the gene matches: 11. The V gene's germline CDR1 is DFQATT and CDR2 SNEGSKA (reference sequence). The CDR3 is CSASFSASGNDEQFF. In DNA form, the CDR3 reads TGCAGTGCTAGTTTTAGCGCTAGCGGGAATGATGAGCAGTTCTTC.

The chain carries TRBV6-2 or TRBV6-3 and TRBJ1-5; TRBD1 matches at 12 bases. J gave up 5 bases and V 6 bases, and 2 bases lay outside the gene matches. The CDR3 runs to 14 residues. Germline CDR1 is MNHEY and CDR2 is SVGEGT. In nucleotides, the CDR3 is TGTGCCAGCAGCCGGGACAGGGGGCATCAGCCCCAGCATTTT. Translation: CASSRDRGHQPQHF.

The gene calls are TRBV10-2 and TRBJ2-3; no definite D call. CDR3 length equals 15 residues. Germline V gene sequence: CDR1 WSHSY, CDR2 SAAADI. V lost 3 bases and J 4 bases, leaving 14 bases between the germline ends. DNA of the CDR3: TGCGCCAGCAGTGAAACCCCGGACCTTCCAGATACGCAGTATTTT. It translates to CASSETPDLPDTQYF.

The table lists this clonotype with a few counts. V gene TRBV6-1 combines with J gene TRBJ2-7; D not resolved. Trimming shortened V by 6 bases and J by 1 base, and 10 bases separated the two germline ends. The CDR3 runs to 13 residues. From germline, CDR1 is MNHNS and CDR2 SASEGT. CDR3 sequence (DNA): TGTGCCAGCAGAACGGTCGGATCCTACGAGCAGTACTTC. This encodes CASRTVGSYEQYF.

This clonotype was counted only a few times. The chain's CDR3 is CATSRDSQGGNVVFF. The CDR3 region has the DNA TGTGCCACCAGCAGAGATTCCCAGGGGGGGAATGTGGTGTTTTTT. This chain connects TRBV15 to TRBJ1-4; TRBD1 matches at 7 bases. J gave up 15 bases and V 0 bases, and 13 bases lay outside the gene matches. The CDR3 is 15 amino acids. Germline V lookup: CDR1 LNHNV, CDR2 YYDKDF (reference sequence).

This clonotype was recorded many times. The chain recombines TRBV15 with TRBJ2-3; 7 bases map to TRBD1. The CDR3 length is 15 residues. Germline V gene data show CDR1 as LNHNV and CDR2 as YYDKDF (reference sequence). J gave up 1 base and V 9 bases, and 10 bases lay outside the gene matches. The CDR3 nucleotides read TGTGCCACTCAACACAGGGGACAACGCACAGATACGCAGTATTTT. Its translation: CATQHRGQRTDTQYF.

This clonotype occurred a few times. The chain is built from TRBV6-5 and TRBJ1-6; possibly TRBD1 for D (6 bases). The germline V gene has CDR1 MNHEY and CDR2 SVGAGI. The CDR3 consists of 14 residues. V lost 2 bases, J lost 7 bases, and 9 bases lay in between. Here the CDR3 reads CASSYRQANSPLHF. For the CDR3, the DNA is TGTGCCAGCAGTTACCGACAGGCAAATTCACCCCTCCACTTT.

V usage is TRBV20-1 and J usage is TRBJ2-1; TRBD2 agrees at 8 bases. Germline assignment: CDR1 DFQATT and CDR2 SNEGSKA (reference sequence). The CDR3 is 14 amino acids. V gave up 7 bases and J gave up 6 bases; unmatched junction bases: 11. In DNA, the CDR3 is TGCAGTGTACCCAGCGGGAGTTACCCCAATGAGCAGTTCTTC. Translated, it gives CSVPSGSYPNEQFF.

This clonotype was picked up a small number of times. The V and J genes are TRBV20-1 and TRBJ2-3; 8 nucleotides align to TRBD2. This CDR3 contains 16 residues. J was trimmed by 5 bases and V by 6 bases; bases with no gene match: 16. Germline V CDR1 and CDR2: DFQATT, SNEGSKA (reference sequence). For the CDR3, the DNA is TGCAGTGCAAGACTGCGGAGCGGGGGTTCTGGAGATACGCAGTATTTT. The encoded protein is CSARLRSGGSGDTQYF.

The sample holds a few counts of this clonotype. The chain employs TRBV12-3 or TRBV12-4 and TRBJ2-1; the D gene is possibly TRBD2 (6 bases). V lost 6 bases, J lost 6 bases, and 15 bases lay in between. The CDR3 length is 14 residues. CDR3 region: CASSPGRLGNEQFF. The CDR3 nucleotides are TGTGCCAGCAGCCCAGGGAGGTTGGGCAATGAGCAGTTCTTC.

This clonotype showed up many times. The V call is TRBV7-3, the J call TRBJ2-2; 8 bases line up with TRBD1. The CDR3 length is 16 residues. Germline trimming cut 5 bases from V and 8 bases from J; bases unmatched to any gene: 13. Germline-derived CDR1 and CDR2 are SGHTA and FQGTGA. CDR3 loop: CASSKGPAGGRGELFF. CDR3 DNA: TGTGCCAGCAGCAAGGGTCCGGCAGGGGGCCGTGGGGAGCTGTTTTTT. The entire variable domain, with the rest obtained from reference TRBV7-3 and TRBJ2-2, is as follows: GAGVSQTPSNKVTEKGKYVELRCDPISGHTALYWYRQSLGQGPEFLIYFQGTGAADDSGLPNDRFFAVRPEGSVSTLKIQRTERGDSAVYLCASSKGPAGGRGELFFGEGSRLTVL.

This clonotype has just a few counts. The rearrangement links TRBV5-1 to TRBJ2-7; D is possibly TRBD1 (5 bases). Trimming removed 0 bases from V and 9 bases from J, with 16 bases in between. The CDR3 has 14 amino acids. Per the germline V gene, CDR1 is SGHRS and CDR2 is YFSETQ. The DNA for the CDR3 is TGCGCCAGCAGCTTGGCCGCTGATCTACAGGCGCAGTACTTC. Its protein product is CASSLAADLQAQYF.

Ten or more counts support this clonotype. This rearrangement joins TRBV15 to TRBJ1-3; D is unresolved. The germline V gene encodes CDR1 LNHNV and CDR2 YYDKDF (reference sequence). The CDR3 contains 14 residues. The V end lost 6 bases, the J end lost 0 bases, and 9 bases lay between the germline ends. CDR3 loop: CATSAQRSGNTIYF. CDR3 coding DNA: TGTGCCACCAGTGCACAGCGCTCTGGAAACACCATATATTTT.

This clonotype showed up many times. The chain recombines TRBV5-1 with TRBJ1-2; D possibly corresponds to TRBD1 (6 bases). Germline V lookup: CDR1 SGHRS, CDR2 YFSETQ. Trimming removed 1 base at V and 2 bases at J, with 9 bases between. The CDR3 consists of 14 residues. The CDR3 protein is CASSLLTGNYGYTF. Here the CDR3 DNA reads TGCGCCAGCAGCTTGCTTACAGGGAACTATGGCTACACCTTC.

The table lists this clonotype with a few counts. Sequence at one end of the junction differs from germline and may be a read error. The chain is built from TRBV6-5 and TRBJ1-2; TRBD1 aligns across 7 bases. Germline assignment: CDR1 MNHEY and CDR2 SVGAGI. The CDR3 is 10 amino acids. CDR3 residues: CASSPHRGPF. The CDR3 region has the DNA TGTGCCAGCAGTCCTCACAGGGGCCCCTTC.

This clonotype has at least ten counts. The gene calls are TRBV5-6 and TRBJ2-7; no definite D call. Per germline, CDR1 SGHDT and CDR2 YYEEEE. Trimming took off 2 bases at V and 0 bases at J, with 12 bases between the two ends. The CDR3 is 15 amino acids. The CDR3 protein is CASSFFLGPSYEQYF. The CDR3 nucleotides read TGTGCCAGCAGCTTCTTTCTTGGGCCCTCCTACGAGCAGTACTTC. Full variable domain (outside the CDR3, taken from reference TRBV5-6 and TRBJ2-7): DAGVTQSPTHLIKTRGQQVTLRCSPKSGHDTVSWYQQALGQGPQFIFQYYEEEERQRGNFPDRFSGHQFPNYSSELNVNALLLGDSALYLCASSFFLGPSYEQYFGPGTRLTVT.

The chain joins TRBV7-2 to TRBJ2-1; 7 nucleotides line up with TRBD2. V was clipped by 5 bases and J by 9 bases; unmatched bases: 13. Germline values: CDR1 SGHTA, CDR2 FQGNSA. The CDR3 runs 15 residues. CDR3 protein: CASSISGTTAPEQFF. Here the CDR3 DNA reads TGTGCCAGCAGCATTTCCGGGACTACCGCCCCTGAGCAGTTCTTC.

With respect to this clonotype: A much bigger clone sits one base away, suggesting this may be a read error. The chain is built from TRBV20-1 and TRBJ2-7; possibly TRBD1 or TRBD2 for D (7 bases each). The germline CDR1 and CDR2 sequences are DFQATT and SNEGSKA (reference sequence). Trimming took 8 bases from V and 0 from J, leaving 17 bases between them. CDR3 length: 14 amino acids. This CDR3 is CSSTQGGSSYEQYF. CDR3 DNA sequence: TGCAGTTCAACCCAGGGGGGGAGCTCCTACGAGCAGTACTTC.